This T cell receptor beta chain was identified during a study of blood T cell repertoires in COVID-19 (dated by TCRdb to 2020 to 2022). Notes on the research overall: Samples from collaborators originated in the United States, Italy and Spain and spanned both the acute and convalescent phases of COVID-19. The repertoires were made available in a free public database intended to serve as a resource for research on the immune response to SARS-CoV-2. The dataset comprised deeply sampled blood TCRbeta repertoires from subjects exposed to, actively infected with, or recovered from COVID-19. A de-identified subject ID, COVID-19 status, age in years and sex were almost always included in the sample metadata. Samples were obtained from the ongoing ImmuneRACE study (first 160 participants) and from over 1,000 subjects provided by 6 global collaborators. The material from the prospective study consisted of cDNA or gDNA derived from T cells, B-cell-depleted T cells, or PBMCs. Where HLA class I and class II types were available, the types were taken from metadata supplied by the sample provider, not from assay-based typing.

TCRbeta CDR3 regions were amplified from genomic DNA by means of the immunoSEQ Assay, a bias-controlled multiplex PCR. On the study's bioinformatics: The number of nucleated cells in each sample was estimated from the amplification of reference gene primers within the assay. To quantify the absolute abundance of each unique TCRbeta CDR3 rearrangement, sequence reads were collapsed and filtered. For each sample, productive Simpson clonality was calculated as the square root of Simpson's diversity index over productive rearrangements. In its TCRdb copy, this immuneACCESS table keeps in-frame sequences only and misses some clones. Where compared with another copy, unresolved V genes explain less than half of these, and the others have no known cause. The DNA was the basis for D and trimming; V, J and clone size are from that table. In all, the sample holds around 130,000 clones, and approximately 77% of those were seen once. Of the sample, roughly a fifth falls within the top ten clones.

What the research found in general, with its limitations: The amount of clinical and demographic metadata varied by source and participant and was provided uncurated.

A word on this clone: It has no known antigen specificity. No base qualities exist here, and no much larger clone lies one base off it.

The germline V gene encodes CDR1 SNHLY and CDR2 FYNNEI. From V the trimming removes 5 bases and from J it removes 1 base, while the gene matches leave 6 bases of the junction unaccounted for. The CDR3 has 15 amino acids, counting the end cysteine and phenylalanine. Kept here is only the CDR3 DNA, which spans 45 bases and is read in frame from base 1. Whole blood was collected in K2EDTA tubes by collaborating institutions according to the institutions' own protocols. For TCRbeta analysis, collaborators shipped samples in one of three forms: frozen whole blood, isolated PBMCs, or DNA extracted from either of those sample types.

The sequence links TRBV2 to TRBJ2-5; 8 middle bases align to TRBD1. This receptor was identified in a man older than 75 with acute or convalescent COVID-19. Sequenced material: peripheral blood. The nucleotides are TGTGCCAGCAGTCCCGGTGGACAGGGCCAAGAGACCCAGTACTTC. Protein translation: CASSPGGQGQETQYF.